The rows below give T cell receptor beta chains drawn from one sample of a study of human T cells and chemical hapten exposure. TCRdb re-analysed the RACE reads in MiXCR, keeping a single row per CDR3 protein. The repertoire has approximately 90,000 distinct CDR3 sequences, 27% of them found once; the top ten carry approximately 10%. This specimen was whole blood, taken in connection with sensitization to the hapten diphenylcyclopropenone (DPC). Every receptor here comes from a man aged 40-50 years with alopecia areata. Some clones in this sample may be carry-over from other donors' samples. CDR3s include the opening cysteine and the closing phenylalanine or tryptophan. Each record gives: J gene, V gene, clone size, D gene, CDR3 DNA, CDR3 protein. The D gene is left open where the match is weak. Where a row states a size, it is once, few, many or the class of an expanded clone; other rows omit it.

TRBJ2-2 | TRBV6-5 | many | - | TGTGCCAGCAGGAGAAACACCGGGGAGCTGTTTTTT | CASRRNTGELFF
TRBJ2-5 | TRBV28 | - | TRBD2 | TGTGCCCTTGGGGGACTAGCGGAGACCCAGTACTTC | CALGGLAETQYF
TRBJ1-2 | TRBV12-3/TRBV12-4 | few | - | TGTGCCAGCAGTTTCGACGGAGCTACCTATGGCTACACCTTC | CASSFDGATYGYTF
TRBJ2-3 | TRBV20-1 | - | - | TGCAGTGCTAGAGATGGGGCAGATACGCAGTATTTT | CSARDGADTQYF
TRBJ1-3 | TRBV9 | - | - | TGTGCCAGCAGCGTAGATATGACCACGTCTGGAAACACCATATATTTT | CASSVDMTTSGNTIYF
TRBJ2-1 | TRBV12-3/TRBV12-4 | - | TRBD1 | TGTGCCAGCAGTGGGCCGGGACAGGGCTACAATGAGCAGTTCTTC | CASSGPGQGYNEQFF
TRBJ1-6 | TRBV9 | - | - | TGTGCCAGCAGCGTAGAACGGGGTTCACCCCTCCACTTT | CASSVERGSPLHF
TRBJ2-1 | TRBV12-3/TRBV12-4 | few | TRBD2 | TGTGCCAGCAGTCCTGGCGGGAGGGTTTACAATGAGCAGTTCTTC | CASSPGGRVYNEQFF
TRBJ2-3 | TRBV2 | - | - | TGTGCCAGCAGTTCTTTACTGACTAGCACAGATACGCAGTATTTT | CASSSLLTSTDTQYF
TRBJ2-5 | TRBV6-6 | many | TRBD1 | TGTGCCAGCAGCAAATTTGACAGGGGTCCAGAGACCCAGTACTTC | CASSKFDRGPETQYF
TRBJ1-5 | TRBV7-2 | - | - | TGTGCCAGCAGCGTACAAAAGGGGAGCAATCAGCCCCAGCATTTT | CASSVQKGSNQPQHF
TRBJ2-1 | TRBV20-1 | - | TRBD2 | TGCAGTGCTAGAGATGCGGCTAGCGGGATTGGGGAGCAGTTCTTC | CSARDAASGIGEQFF
TRBJ1-5 | TRBV20-1 | - | - | TGCAGTGCTAGAGATCAAGGTCAAGGGGACGGGCAGCCCCAGCATTTT | CSARDQGQGDGQPQHF
TRBJ2-1 | TRBV29-1 | - | - | TGCAGCGTTGAATCCTACAATGAGCAGTTCTTC | CSVESYNEQFF
TRBJ1-1 | TRBV7-9 | once | TRBD1 | TGTGCCAGCAGCAGGGGACAGGGGGGAACTGAAGCTTTCTTT | CASSRGQGGTEAFF
TRBJ2-1 | TRBV3-1 | - | - | TGTGCCAGCAGCCAAGTGGGAACAGCGAGGAATGAGCAGTTCTTC | CASSQVGTARNEQFF
TRBJ2-1 | TRBV28 | - | TRBD2 | TGTGCCAGCAGTTCCTCCGGGACTAGCCTTAATGAGCAGTTCTTC | CASSSSGTSLNEQFF
TRBJ2-5 | TRBV5-1 | many | TRBD1 | TGCGCCAGCAGCCCGGACAGGGGGAGAGAGACCCAGTACTTC | CASSPDRGRETQYF
TRBJ2-5 | TRBV29-1 | - | TRBD2 | TGCAGCGGGGCGCGGGGGGCTGGGGAGACCCAGTACTTC | CSGARGAGETQYF
TRBJ2-7 | TRBV20-1 | few | TRBD2 | TGCAGTGCCACTAGCGGGAGCTCCTACGAGCAGTACTTC | CSATSGSSYEQYF
TRBJ1-1 | TRBV28 | medium-sized | TRBD1 | TGTGCCAGCACCCGGGACAGGGTCTCTGAAGCTTTCTTT | CASTRDRVSEAFF
TRBJ2-1 | TRBV13 | few | TRBD2 | TGTGCCAGCAGACAATTAGCGGGAGGGCCTGGGATCCAAAACAATGAGCAGTTCTTC | CASRQLAGGPGIQNNEQFF
TRBJ2-5 | TRBV12-3/TRBV12-4 | few | - | TGTGCCAGCAGTCCATGGGGGTCGGGGTACCAAGAGACCCAGTACTTC | CASSPWGSGYQETQYF
TRBJ2-3 | TRBV6-5 | few | TRBD2 | TGTGCCAGCAGCCTAGGACTAGCGGCCAGCACAGATACGCAGTATTTT | CASSLGLAASTDTQYF
TRBJ2-1 | TRBV28 | - | TRBD2 | TGTGCCAGCAATCTACTAGCGGCCTCCTACAATGAGCAGTTCTTC | CASNLLAASYNEQFF
TRBJ2-7 | TRBV27 | few | - | TGTGCCAGCAGTTTATCCGGGGGCGTTGGTTACGAGCAGTACTTC | CASSLSGGVGYEQYF
TRBJ1-3 | TRBV4-3 | few | - | TGCGCCAGCAGCCAAGATTTGCGAATAAACACCATATATTTT | CASSQDLRINTIYF
TRBJ1-1 | TRBV6-6 | - | - | TGTGCCAGCAGAGGGACAAGCATGAACACTGAAGCTTTCTTT | CASRGTSMNTEAFF
TRBJ1-6 | TRBV21-1 | - | - | TGTGCCAGCAGCAAAGCTGGCCACGAGAATTCACCCCTCCACTTT | CASSKAGHENSPLHF
TRBJ2-7 | TRBV12-3/TRBV12-4 | few | - | TGTGCCAGCAGTTCCCTAGGAGGGCCCTACGAGCAGTACTTC | CASSSLGGPYEQYF
TRBJ2-7 | TRBV7-9 | - | - | TGTGCCAGCAGCTCCGGGCCCTACGAGCAGTACTTC | CASSSGPYEQYF
TRBJ1-5 | TRBV12-3/TRBV12-4 | - | - | TGTGCCAGCACCGGGGACATTTATCAGCCCCAGCATTTT | CASTGDIYQPQHF
TRBJ1-2 | TRBV4-2 | - | TRBD1 | TGTGCCAGCAGCCAAGATCGGGGACAGAACTATGGCTACACCTTC | CASSQDRGQNYGYTF
TRBJ2-3 | TRBV6-6 | - | TRBD2 | TGTGCCAGCGGACCTGAACTAGCGGGAGGGCCTTCAGATACGCAGTATTTT | CASGPELAGGPSDTQYF
TRBJ1-3 | TRBV13 | few | - | TGTGCCAGCAGCTATACAGGGTCTGGAAACACCATATATTTT | CASSYTGSGNTIYF
TRBJ2-7 | TRBV10-1 | - | TRBD2 | TGCGCCAGCAGTGAGACCCCCCTAGCGGGGTACGAGCAGTACTTC | CASSETPLAGYEQYF
TRBJ2-3 | TRBV6-2/TRBV6-3 | - | - | TGTGCCAGCAGTTACTCGCGGGGGCGGAGCACAGATACGCAGTATTTT | CASSYSRGRSTDTQYF
TRBJ2-5 | TRBV6-1 | many | - | TGTGCCAGCAGTGAACCGATTCACTTC | CASSEPIHF
TRBJ2-1 | TRBV6-1 | few | - | TGTGCCAGCAGTGAATATCCCCCTGGGGGTTGGGAGCAGTTCTTC | CASSEYPPGGWEQFF
TRBJ1-5 | TRBV12-3/TRBV12-4 | - | - | TGTGCCAGCAGTTTTTGGGCAGGCGGTATGGGCAATCAGCCCCAGCATTTT | CASSFWAGGMGNQPQHF
TRBJ2-7 | TRBV6-5 | - | - | TGTGCCAGCAGTTACATCGGTGGAGGGGGCTACGAGCAGTACTTC | CASSYIGGGGYEQYF
TRBJ2-3 | TRBV6-4 | - | TRBD2 | TGTGCCAGCAGTAGTAGCGGGACTAAGGCTACGCAGTATTTT | CASSSSGTKATQYF
TRBJ1-5 | TRBV20-1 | - | - | TGCAGTGCTAGAGGCTTGGATCAGCCCCAGCATTTT | CSARGLDQPQHF
TRBJ2-3 | TRBV28 | few | TRBD1 | TGTGCCAGCAGTCCCGGGGCAGGGGGCCACACAGATACGCAGTATTTT | CASSPGAGGHTDTQYF
TRBJ2-5 | TRBV20-1 | few | TRBD2 | TGCAGTGCTAGCCAAGGACTAGCGGAGACCCAGTACTTC | CSASQGLAETQYF
TRBJ2-7 | TRBV7-8 | - | TRBD2 | TGTGCCAGCATAACGGGGGGTCTAGCGGGAAGGCTGGGGGTCCACTACGAGCAGTACTTC | CASITGGLAGRLGVHYEQYF
TRBJ1-1 | TRBV12-3/TRBV12-4 | - | - | TGTGCCAGCAGTCCCTCGTCCCTTCGGGGGAGAGAGAGTCCCGAAGCTTTCTTT | CASSPSSLRGRESPEAFF
TRBJ1-2 | TRBV20-1 | - | - | TGCAGTGCCAGGGCCCGCCCCGGGGGCTACACCTTC | CSARARPGGYTF
TRBJ1-2 | TRBV27 | - | TRBD1 | TGTGCCAGCAGTTTGGCAGGGGGAGGCTATGGCTACACCTTC | CASSLAGGGYGYTF
TRBJ2-7 | TRBV20-1 | - | - | TGCAGTCTGGGACAAAACTCCTACGAGCAGTACTTC | CSLGQNSYEQYF
TRBJ2-3 | TRBV28 | - | - | TGTGCCAGCAGCCAGCGGAGAACTAGCACAGATACGCAGTATTTT | CASSQRRTSTDTQYF
TRBJ2-6 | TRBV2 | few | - | TGTGCCAGCAGCCCTATGCACCTTAGGACCGGCAGCTCTGGGGCCAACGTCCTGACTTTC | CASSPMHLRTGSSGANVLTF
TRBJ2-7 | TRBV24-1 | - | TRBD1 | TGTGCCACCAGTGATCAGGGGGACAGCTCCTACGAGCAGTACTTC | CATSDQGDSSYEQYF
TRBJ1-4 | TRBV4-3 | once | TRBD1 | TGCGCCAGCAGCCAGAGGCCCACAACAGGGGGCGTTTATGAAAAACTGTTTTTT | CASSQRPTTGGVYEKLFF